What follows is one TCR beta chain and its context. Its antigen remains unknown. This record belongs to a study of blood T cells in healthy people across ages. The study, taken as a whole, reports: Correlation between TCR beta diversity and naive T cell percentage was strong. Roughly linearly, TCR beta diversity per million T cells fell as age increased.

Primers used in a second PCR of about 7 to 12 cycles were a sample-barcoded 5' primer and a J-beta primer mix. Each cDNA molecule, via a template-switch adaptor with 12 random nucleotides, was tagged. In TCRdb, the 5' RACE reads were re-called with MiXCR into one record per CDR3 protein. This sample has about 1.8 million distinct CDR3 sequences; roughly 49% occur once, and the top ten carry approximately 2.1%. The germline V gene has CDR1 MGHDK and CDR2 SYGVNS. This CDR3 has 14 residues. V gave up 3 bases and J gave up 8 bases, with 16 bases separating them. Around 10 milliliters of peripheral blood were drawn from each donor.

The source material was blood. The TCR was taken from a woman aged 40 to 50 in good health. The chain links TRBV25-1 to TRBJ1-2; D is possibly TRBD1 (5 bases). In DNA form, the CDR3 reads TGTGCCAGCAGTGAGACCGGGACTTCGGGCGGCTACACCTTC. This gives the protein CASSETGTSGGYTF.